The clone carrying this T cell receptor (beta chain) was seen a few times. Amplification used 60 Vbeta primers and 13 Jbeta primers. Assay: immunoSEQ multiplex PCR; the TCRdb copy retains only in-frame clones and omits some. The sample lists about 130,000 clones; approximately 17% were seen once. The germline V and J ends were trimmed by 0 bases and 5 bases, with 10 bases remaining between them. Germline CDR1 MNHEY, CDR2 SVGAGI. This CDR3 contains 14 residues. This entry belongs to a study of cytomegalovirus exposure and HLA in healthy donors. The TCR originated in a female donor in good health and CMV-seropositive. Sequencing was done on a sample of PBMCs. The chain recombines TRBV6-5 with TRBJ1-2; D call uncertain. As DNA, the CDR3 is TGTGCCAGCAGTTACTCTTCCTCAGGATATGGCTACACCTTC. Translated, it gives CASSYSSSGYGYTF.